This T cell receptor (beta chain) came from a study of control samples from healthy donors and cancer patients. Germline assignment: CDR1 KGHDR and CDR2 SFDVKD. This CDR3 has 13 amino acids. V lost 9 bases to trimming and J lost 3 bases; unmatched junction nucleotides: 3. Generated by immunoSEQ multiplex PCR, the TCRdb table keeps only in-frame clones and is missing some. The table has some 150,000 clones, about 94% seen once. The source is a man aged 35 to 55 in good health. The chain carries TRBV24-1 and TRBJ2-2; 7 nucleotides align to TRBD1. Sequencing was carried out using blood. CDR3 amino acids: CATGDRHTGELFF. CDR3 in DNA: TGTGCCACCGGGGACAGACACACCGGGGAGCTGTTTTTT.